A single sample is the source of the 10 T cell receptor beta chains below, sequenced in a study of blood T cells in healthy people across ages. For the second PCR, which ran for about 7 to 11 cycles, a sample-barcoded 5' primer and a J-beta primer mix were used. TCRdb re-analysed the 5' RACE reads in MiXCR, keeping a single row per CDR3 protein. The sample includes some 1.4 million distinct CDR3 sequences, 42% of them seen just once. Material for sequencing was blood. The origin of the receptors is a woman younger than 30 in good health.

This clonotype was observed a few times. The chain is built from TRBV28 and TRBJ2-4; a weak D match, TRBD1 (6 bases). CDR1 MDHEN and CDR2 SYDVKM come from the germline V gene. Trimming shortened V by 5 bases and J by 0 bases, and 14 bases separated the two germline ends. CDR3 length: 16 residues. Written as DNA, the CDR3 is TGTGCCAGCAGTAGAACAGGGAGTCTAGCCAAAAACATTCAGTACTTC. Its translation is CASSRTGSLAKNIQYF. The full variable domain, in which reference TRBV28 and TRBJ2-4 provide the parts outside the CDR3, is DVKVTQSSRYLVKRTGEKVFLECVQDMDHENMFWYRQDPGLGLRLIYFSYDVKMKEKGDIPEGYSVSREKKERFSLILESASTNQTSMYLCASSRTGSLAKNIQYFGAGTRLSVL.

This clonotype has just a few counts. V and J are TRBV5-1 and TRBJ2-7; D call uncertain. Germline assignment: CDR1 SGHRS and CDR2 YFSETQ. The CDR3 has 13 residues. Trimming removed 7 bases at V and 2 bases at J, with 13 bases between. The CDR3 loop is CASAPSGTYEQYF. The CDR3, as DNA: TGCGCCAGCGCCCCTTCGGGTACCTACGAGCAGTACTTC.

DNA for the CDR3: TGTGCCAGCAGTTTATATTCGGAAGCCGAGCAGTACTTC. Translated, it gives CASSLYSEAEQYF. The chain employs TRBV27 and TRBJ2-5; no reliable D call. The tail of the sequence fits TRBJ2-7 better, so the J call may be wrong. CDR1 and CDR2 from the germline V gene are MNHEY and SMNVEV (reference sequence). The CDR3 length is 13 residues.

J is TRBJ2-7 and V is TRBV25-1; 11 bases map to TRBD2. Trimming removed 6 bases from V and 0 bases from J; junction bases left unmatched: 4. Germline V CDR1 and CDR2: MGHDK, SYGVNS. CDR3 length equals 15 residues. The CDR3 nucleotides read TGTGCCAGCAGATCTACTAGCGGGAGCTCCTACGAGCAGTACTTC. Its translation: CASRSTSGSSYEQYF.

V usage is TRBV7-2 and J usage is TRBJ1-1; weak D call: TRBD1 (6 bases). The CDR3 loop spans 12 amino acids. V shed 5 bases and J shed 8 bases, with 12 bases lying between them. The germline V gene has CDR1 SGHTA and CDR2 FQGNSA. The CDR3 sequence: CASSRGQIEAFF. CDR3 nucleotides: TGTGCCAGCAGCCGGGGGCAAATCGAAGCTTTCTTT.

This clonotype was found many times. J is TRBJ2-5 and V is TRBV29-1; TRBD1 aligns across 9 bases. The V segment lost 7 bases and the J segment 5 bases; nucleotides outside the gene matches: 5. Germline V gives CDR1 SQVTM, CDR2 ANQGSEA. The CDR3 contains 12 residues. CDR3 in amino acids: CSARTGAETQYF. CDR3 in DNA: TGCAGCGCGAGGACAGGGGCGGAGACCCAGTACTTC.

The chain uses TRBV7-8 and TRBJ1-5, with 7 bases aligning to TRBD1. J lost 4 bases, V lost 3 bases, and 6 bases had no gene match. The CDR3 is 15 residues long. Per the germline V gene, CDR1 is SGHVS and CDR2 is FQNEAQ. As DNA, the CDR3 is TGTGCCAGCAGCTTTACAGGGGACCGAAATCAGCCCCAGCATTTT. This gives the protein CASSFTGDRNQPQHF.

The genes are TRBV14 and TRBJ1-1, with 7 nucleotides matching TRBD1. The CDR3 has 12 residues. Germline V gives CDR1 SGHDN, CDR2 FVKESK. J was trimmed by 13 bases and V by 4 bases; bases with no gene match: 9. The CDR3 loop reads CASSPRQGGVFF. The CDR3 DNA reads TGTGCCAGCAGCCCCCGACAGGGAGGGGTTTTCTTT.

This clonotype was observed a handful of times. The genes are TRBV6-1 and TRBJ1-2; possibly TRBD1 for D (6 bases). Trimming took off 7 bases at V and 7 bases at J, with 16 bases between the two ends. The CDR3 has 13 amino acids. Germline V gene sequence: CDR1 MNHNS, CDR2 SASEGT. CDR3 coding DNA: TGTGCCAGCAACGGACAGTTCCTTCCTGGCTACACCTTC. The encoded protein is CASNGQFLPGYTF.

This clonotype has only one observation. The chain is built from TRBV6-6 and TRBJ1-3, with D perhaps TRBD1 (6 bases). Germline lookup yields CDR1 MNHNY and CDR2 SVGAGI (reference sequence). The germline V and J ends were trimmed by 6 bases and 0 bases, with 18 bases remaining between them. The CDR3 extends over 17 amino acids. The chain's CDR3 is CASSRHRDNYSGNTIYF. The DNA for the CDR3 is TGTGCCAGCAGCCGGCACAGGGACAACTACTCTGGAAACACCATATATTTT.